The source of this T cell receptor (beta chain) is a study of blood T cell repertoires in COVID-19. Sequencing was performed with immunoSEQ multiplex PCR; in TCRdb, only in-frame clones are kept and a portion is missing. The sample lists roughly 45,000 clones, about 88% occurring once. The sample consisted of peripheral blood. This receptor was identified in a man in his fifties or sixties with active COVID-19.

Here the CDR3 DNA reads TGTGCCAGCAGCGAGGGATACTATAATTCACCCCTCCACTTT. Amino acid sequence: CASSEGYYNSPLHF. J is TRBJ1-6 and V is TRBV6-5; no clear D. This CDR3 spans 14 amino acids. Trimming took off 6 bases at V and 3 bases at J, with 9 bases between the two ends. Germline V gives CDR1 MNHEY, CDR2 SVGAGI.